This is a list of T cell receptor beta chains from one sample in a study of neoadjuvant anti-PD-1 for oral cavity cancer. Repertoires were generated with immunoSEQ multiplex PCR, while TCRdb's copy carries only in-frame clones and drops some. The sample gives around 18,000 clones, 65% to 85% of which show up once; 2.7% is in the top ten. The sample was PBMCs, taken before nivolumab (anti-PD-1) treatment. Receptors originate from a person aged 35-79 years with oral cavity squamous cell carcinoma. Each CDR3 is given with its conserved first and last residue. Clone size is given for some rows only: seen once, a few or many times, or a class if the clone is expanded.

>TRBV5-1|-
CASSLSGTRDDEQYF
>TRBV11-3|-
CASSLRTGGTYNEQFF
>TRBV18|-
CASSPPAAGQETQYF
>TRBV5-1|once
CASRPGTSNEQFF
>TRBV5-4|-
CASSLHPDTQYF
>TRBV9|-
CASSVLPEHRTLNYGYTF
>TRBV28|-
CASSWQGGTYEQYF
>TRBV9|few
CASSVAGGPGTTSYEQYF
>TRBV30|-
CAWSATIAYGYTF
>TRBV6-6|-
CASRPGGARQPQHF